The source of this TCR beta chain is a study of cytomegalovirus exposure and HLA in healthy donors. Germline CDR1 and CDR2: LGHNA and YNFKEQ. V lost 0 bases and J 2 bases, leaving 13 bases between the germline ends. The CDR3 has 16 amino acids. The PCR made use of 60 Vbeta and 13 Jbeta primers. How the authors handled the data: A follow-up analysis tallied about 80 million unique TCR beta chains, approximately 11 million shared. Libraries were prepared by immunoSEQ multiplex PCR; TCRdb keeps only in-frame clonotypes and omits some of them. V, J and clone size are taken as reported in that table, and D and trimming were inferred from the DNA itself. This table has about 120,000 clones, 78% appearing once.

This chain joins TRBV4-2 and TRBJ1-2; no clear D. The sequencing input was PBMCs. The receptor comes from a woman aged 30 to 39 in good health and CMV-seronegative. The CDR3 coding sequence is TGTGCCAGCAGCCAAGATTATCGGACTACCAACTATGGCTACACCTTC. Protein sequence: CASSQDYRTTNYGYTF.